The 24 T cell receptor beta chains below come from one sample, sequenced in a study of response to subunit inactivated influenza vaccine. A single record per CDR3 protein comes from TCRdb applying MiXCR to the RT-PCR reads. The data contain roughly 700,000 distinct CDR3 sequences, 15% to 18% of them seen just once; the ten biggest clones take up approximately 10%. The source material was PBMCs from blood, sampled 12 days after vaccination. The receptor source for this set is a man aged 50 to 60 who received an inactivated influenza vaccine.

The V gene is TRBV15, the J gene TRBJ2-7; weak D call: TRBD1 (6 bases). This CDR3 has 13 amino acids. V lost 0 bases and J lost 6, with 9 bases in between. CDR1 and CDR2 from the germline V gene are LNHNV and YYDKDF (reference sequence). CDR3 amino acids: CATSRDGGREQYF. The CDR3 DNA is TGTGCCACCAGCAGAGATGGGGGCCGCGAGCAGTACTTC.

This clonotype was observed a handful of times. The chain combines TRBV9 with TRBJ2-3; the D gene is possibly TRBD2 (6 bases). V dropped 4 bases and J dropped 2 bases, with 17 bases sitting between them. CDR3 length: 16 residues. Germline-derived CDR1 and CDR2 are SGDLS and YYNGEE. The CDR3 is CASSPDRAGPTDTQYF. Here the CDR3 DNA reads TGTGCCAGCAGCCCCGACCGCGCGGGGCCCACAGATACGCAGTATTTT.

This rearrangement joins TRBV4-1 to TRBJ2-1; TRBD2 is a possible D gene (5 bases). Looked up from germline, CDR1 is MGHRA and CDR2 is YSYEKL. V gave up 0 bases and J gave up 6 bases, with 9 bases separating them. The CDR3 is 14 amino acids. The CDR3 sequence: CASSQERTSNEQFF. CDR3 DNA sequence: TGCGCCAGCAGCCAAGAGCGCACTAGCAATGAGCAGTTCTTC.

This clonotype was seen repeatedly, ten times or more. CDR3 region: CASSRTMNTEAFF. DNA of the CDR3: TGTGCCAGCAGTCGTACCATGAACACTGAAGCTTTCTTT. The chain employs TRBV12-3 or TRBV12-4 and TRBJ1-1, with D unclear. This CDR3 has 13 residues. Trimming cost V 5 bases and J 0 bases, with 7 bases left between them.

This clonotype was seen only a few times. The J gene is TRBJ1-1, the V gene TRBV27; tentatively, D is TRBD1 (6 bases). The V and J ends lost 10 bases and 4 bases respectively, with 10 bases between them. The CDR3 loop spans 11 amino acids. Germline loops: CDR1 MNHEY, CDR2 SMNVEV (reference sequence). CDR3 in DNA: TGTGCCACGGGGGGGGCCACTGAAGCTTTCTTT. This codes for CATGGATEAFF.

This clonotype occurred a few times. The chain joins TRBV9 to TRBJ2-5; D is ambiguous. The CDR3 sequence is 14 residues long. Between the trimmed V and J ends, which lost 0 bases and 5 bases, there was a span of 11 bases. Per the germline V gene, CDR1 is SGDLS and CDR2 is YYNGEE. The CDR3 DNA reads TGTGCCAGCAGCGTAGGGCACCTCCAGGAGACCCAGTACTTC. Protein sequence: CASSVGHLQETQYF.

In its sample, this clonotype was seen many times. The V and J genes are TRBV15 and TRBJ2-5; 7 bases align to TRBD1. The length of the CDR3 is 14 residues. The V gene's germline CDR1 is LNHNV and CDR2 YYDKDF (reference sequence). Germline trimming cut 4 bases from V and 0 bases from J; bases unmatched to any gene: 2. The CDR3 DNA is TGTGCCACCAGCAAGGGACAGAACCAAGAGACCCAGTACTTC. Protein product: CATSKGQNQETQYF.

This clonotype has just a few counts. This chain links TRBV28 with TRBJ2-2, with 8 bases aligning to TRBD2. CDR1 MDHEN and CDR2 SYDVKM come from the germline V gene. The CDR3 is 16 amino acids. Trimming took 4 bases from V and 5 from J; bases not matched to a gene: 9. The DNA of the CDR3 is TGTGCCAGCAGTTCCAGTACGGGAGGGTCGACCGGGGAGCTGTTTTTT. This translates into CASSSSTGGSTGELFF. Variable domain in full (rest from reference TRBV28 and TRBJ2-2): DVKVTQSSRYLVKRTGEKVFLECVQDMDHENMFWYRQDPGLGLRLIYFSYDVKMKEKGDIPEGYSVSREKKERFSLILESASTNQTSMYLCASSSSTGGSTGELFFGEGSRLTVL.

In its sample, this clonotype was seen a few times. The genes are TRBV6-2 or TRBV6-3 and TRBJ2-7, with TRBD2 identical over 9 bases. With 0 bases clipped from V and 2 bases from J, the junction kept 5 bases outside the gene matches. Germline values: CDR1 MNHEY, CDR2 SVGEGT. The CDR3 loop spans 16 amino acids. DNA of the CDR3: TGTGCCAGCAGTTACTCTCTGGCGGGAGGGCCCTACGAGCAGTACTTC. Protein sequence: CASSYSLAGGPYEQYF.

This clonotype has more than one count but fewer than ten. V and J are TRBV13 and TRBJ2-7, with 8 bases lining up with TRBD2. Germline V gene lookup returns CDR1 PRHDT and CDR2 FYEKMQ (reference sequence). This CDR3 contains 18 residues. J gave up 0 bases and V 3 bases, and 13 bases lay outside the gene matches. The CDR3 DNA is TGTGCCAGCAGCTTCCCTCCGCTAGGACTAGCCACCTCCTACGAGCAGTACTTC. Amino acids: CASSFPPLGLATSYEQYF.

This clonotype was recorded a few times. The chain employs TRBV10-3 and TRBJ2-7; 9 bases are shared with TRBD2. Germline CDR1 and CDR2: ENHRY and SYGVKD. Trimming took 7 bases from V and 1 from J; bases not matched to a gene: 14. The CDR3 extends over 17 amino acids. The CDR3, as DNA: TGTGCCATCAAGTCATTTAACGGCGGGAGGGAATCCTACGAGCAGTACTTC. Its translation: CAIKSFNGGRESYEQYF.

The sample holds a few counts of this clonotype. The V and J genes are TRBV20-1 and TRBJ2-3; D is unresolved. The length of the CDR3 is 14 residues. Trimming shortened V by 3 bases and J by 0 bases, and 10 bases separated the two germline ends. Germline CDR1 is DFQATT and CDR2 is SNEGSKA (reference sequence). CDR3 nucleotides: TGCAGTGCTAGTGGGTCGACTAGCACAGATACGCAGTATTTT. The encoded protein is CSASGSTSTDTQYF.

This clonotype was found a few times. The rearrangement links TRBV5-1 to TRBJ2-4; D is unresolved. The germline V gene has CDR1 SGHRS and CDR2 YFSETQ. This CDR3 comprises 18 residues. Trimming shortened V by 5 bases and J by 0 bases, and 21 bases separated the two germline ends. The CDR3 bases are TGCGCCAGCAGTTCTGCCGTTGGTAGCTCGGTAGCCAAAAACATTCAGTACTTC. This gives the protein CASSSAVGSSVAKNIQYF.

In this sample, this clonotype turned up a few times. The chain combines TRBV10-3 with TRBJ1-1; TRBD1 matches 7 bases. CDR1 ENHRY and CDR2 SYGVKD come from the germline V gene. The CDR3 consists of 13 residues. V shed 4 bases, J shed 4 bases, and the junction held 3 bases outside the gene matches. In nucleotides, the CDR3 is TGTGCCATCAGTGTGCAGGGGGGCACTGAAGCTTTCTTT. Protein sequence: CAISVQGGTEAFF.

This clonotype was seen more than once but under ten times. The V call is TRBV20-1, the J call TRBJ2-7; D may be TRBD1 (5 bases). Germline CDR1 reads DFQATT; CDR2 reads SNEGSKA (reference sequence). The length of the CDR3 is 16 residues. With 2 bases removed from V and 0 bases from J, the gap between germline ends came to 17 bases. CDR3 residues: CSARSLLTGDSYEQYF. CDR3 coding DNA: TGCAGTGCTAGATCTCTTTTAACAGGTGACTCCTACGAGCAGTACTTC.

The chain carries TRBV5-1 and TRBJ2-5; D may be TRBD1 (5 bases). V was clipped by 3 bases and J by 4 bases, with 13 bases between them. The length of the CDR3 is 14 residues. The V gene's germline CDR1 is SGHRS and CDR2 YFSETQ. CDR3 bases: TGCGCCAGCAGCTCACAGGACACGGGAGAGACCCAGTACTTC. The encoded protein is CASSSQDTGETQYF.

This clonotype was counted a few times. This sequence joins TRBV20-1 and TRBJ1-3; no clear D gene. CDR3 length equals 14 residues. CDR1 and CDR2 from the germline V gene are DFQATT and SNEGSKA (reference sequence). The V and J ends lost 5 bases and 4 bases respectively, with 15 bases between them. The chain's CDR3 is CSARQREVGNTIYF. CDR3 nucleotide sequence: TGCAGTGCTCGCCAGAGGGAAGTCGGAAACACCATATATTTT.

The chain combines TRBV28 with TRBJ1-5, with unresolved D. The ends were cut back, 10 bases at V and 5 bases at J, with 12 bases in the middle. The CDR3 has 12 amino acids. The germline V gene has CDR1 MDHEN and CDR2 SYDVKM. CDR3 nucleotides: TGTGCCACCAGACAAGAGTATCAGCCCCAGCATTTT. Amino acid sequence: CATRQEYQPQHF.

This clonotype was found a few times. CDR3 sequence reads: CASRTQGDTEAFF. The CDR3 bases are TGTGCCAGCAGGACCCAGGGGGACACTGAAGCTTTCTTT. J is TRBJ1-1 and V is TRBV25-1; 7 nucleotides align to TRBD1. Per the germline V gene, CDR1 is MGHDK and CDR2 is SYGVNS. The CDR3 is 13 residues long. Trimming removed 6 bases from V and 3 bases from J; junction bases left unmatched: 4.

This chain connects TRBV7-9 to TRBJ1-2, with D uncertain. V lost 3 bases to trimming and J lost 5 bases, with 10 bases between them. The length of the CDR3 is 13 residues. Germline CDR1 and CDR2: SEHNR and FQNEAQ (reference sequence). This CDR3 reads CASSFPASYGYTF. The DNA of the CDR3 is TGTGCCAGCAGCTTTCCGGCGTCGTATGGCTACACCTTC.

The V and J genes are TRBV9 and TRBJ2-1, with D perhaps TRBD2 (6 bases). Trimming took 4 bases from V and 9 from J, leaving 17 bases between them. This CDR3 has 14 amino acids. Germline V gene sequence: CDR1 SGDLS, CDR2 YYNGEE. The CDR3 here is CASSPGLGGGEQFF. The CDR3 region has the DNA TGTGCCAGCAGCCCGGGACTTGGAGGTGGTGAGCAGTTCTTC.

This clonotype was observed a few times. This rearrangement joins TRBV12-3 or TRBV12-4 to TRBJ1-2; D might be TRBD1 (6 bases). V gave up 3 bases and J gave up 4 bases, with 21 bases separating them. This CDR3 has 17 amino acids. CDR3 coding DNA: TGTGCCAGCAGTTTGGGTGGCGGGGTAAGAGGGGGCTATGGCTACACCTTC. It translates to CASSLGGGVRGGYGYTF.

This clonotype was counted only a few times. The genes are TRBV7-9 and TRBJ1-4; weak D call: TRBD1 (5 bases). The CDR3 totals 13 residues. The germline CDR1 and CDR2 sequences are SEHNR and FQNEAQ (reference sequence). V was cut by 8 bases and J by 3 bases, with 10 bases left in between. The CDR3 DNA reads as TGTGCCAGCGGGTCGGGGGCTAATGAAAAACTGTTTTTT. Amino acids: CASGSGANEKLFF.

The V call is TRBV7-2, the J call TRBJ2-3; 10 bases line up with TRBD2. From germline, CDR1 is SGHTA and CDR2 FQGNSA. The trim removed 9 bases at V and 4 bases at J, leaving 10 bases unmatched. This CDR3 has 15 residues. DNA of the CDR3: TGTGCCAGTAAATTAGCGGGGGGATTCTCAGATACGCAGTATTTT. As protein: CASKLAGGFSDTQYF.